The clone carrying this TCR beta chain has ten or more counts. Antigen unknown. Time point defined: persistent/refractory GD, antithyroid drugs over 5 years with positive TRAb. After RNA was extracted from PBMCs, the TCR library was made from it. The V end was cut by 6 bases, the J end by 4 bases, with 12 bases between. The length of the CDR3 is 13 residues. The sample belongs to a study of regulatory T cells in long-lasting Graves disease. General study points: Under persistent disease, TRBV28, TRBJ1-2 and TRBJ2-5 were used preferentially. Public clonotype sharing was higher in persistent than newly diagnosed patients. The work looked only at peripheral blood and did not look at thyroid tissue.

Sequencing libraries for TCR beta were prepared with iRepertoire HTBI primers and Arm-PCR of CDR3 regions. TCRdb analysed the multiplex PCR reads with MiXCR anew, one entry per CDR3 protein. In the table there are about 660,000 distinct CDR3 sequences, 30% of which are singletons. This sequence joins TRBV12-3 or TRBV12-4 and TRBJ1-2; D is undetermined. The sequence was obtained from a female donor with Graves disease. Here the sequenced sample was peripheral blood mononuclear cells (PBMCs), taken when the disease was refractory, from a patient treated with antithyroid drugs. CDR3 bases: TGTGCCAGCAGCCTCCGGGCGATCTATGGCTACACCTTC. Encoded protein: CASSLRAIYGYTF.